The clone carrying this T cell receptor beta chain was seen a handful of times. The antigen is undetermined. The CDR3 is 12 amino acids. The V end was cut by 4 bases, the J end by 2 bases, with 8 bases between. Germline CDR1 and CDR2: SQVTM and ANQGSEA. The sample is drawn from a study of neoadjuvant anti-PD-1 for oral cavity cancer. Notes on the study in general: Post-nivolumab, blood T cell clonality was significantly elevated in non-responders. Pretreatment Treg/Th17 ratio correlated inversely with post-treatment tumor clonality. With three patients per group, TCR findings need larger cohorts.

TCRdb keeps only in-frame clones here, not all; method: immunoSEQ multiplex PCR. Among about 15,000 clones listed, 50% to 75% were seen once. Blood cells were analyzed directly, without culture or expansion. The chain carries TRBV29-1 and TRBJ1-1; the D is unclear. Sample: PBMCs, taken before nivolumab (anti-PD-1) treatment. The sequence came from a person aged 40 to 85 with oral cavity squamous cell carcinoma. As DNA, the CDR3 is TGCAGCGTTGTAGGGAAAAACACTGAAGCTTTCTTT. Protein: CSVVGKNTEAFF. Variable domain in full (rest from reference TRBV29-1 and TRBJ1-1): SAVISQKPSRDICQRGTSLTIQCQVDSQVTMMFWYRQQPGQSLTLIATANQGSEATYESGFVIDKFPISRPNLTFSTLTVSNMSPEDSSIYLCSVVGKNTEAFFGQGTRLTVV.